This entry lists 21 T cell receptor beta chains sequenced from one sample in a study of T-cell memory formation after mild COVID-19. TCRdb ran MiXCR on the 5' RACE reads and lists one entry per CDR3 protein. The sample carries almost 350,000 distinct CDR3 sequences, 20% to 25% recorded once. Sequenced input: PBMCs or a T cell subset sorted from them (not recorded which). These receptors came from a man aged 18 to 30 who had mild COVID-19 (a few samples of this study predate the infection). Cell type and time point are not known.

This clonotype came up a few times. The V call is TRBV12-3 or TRBV12-4, the J call TRBJ2-2; 9 bases line up with TRBD1. CDR3 length equals 16 residues. Trimming took 10 bases from V and 1 from J; bases not matched to a gene: 10. CDR3 sequence (DNA): TGTGCCACTACAGGGGGCAGTAGGTTGAACACCGGGGAGCTGTTTTTT. Translated, it gives CATTGGSRLNTGELFF.

The CDR3 sequence: CASSDPPGTNYGYTF. DNA for the CDR3: TGTGCCAGCAGTGACCCCCCAGGGACCAACTATGGCTACACCTTC. The V call is TRBV2, the J call TRBJ1-2; D may be TRBD1 (5 bases). Trimming removed 3 bases at V and 2 bases at J, with 13 bases between. Germline values: CDR1 SNHLY, CDR2 FYNNEI. This CDR3 region has 15 residues.

This clonotype was counted between two and nine times. The J gene is TRBJ2-7, the V gene TRBV6-4, with TRBD1 identical over 7 bases. V lost 10 bases and J lost 2; bases outside the gene matches: 11. Germline lookup yields CDR1 MRHNA and CDR2 SNTAGT. The CDR3 spans 14 residues. The CDR3 DNA is TGTGCCACCTACACCTTGACAGGGACCTACGAGCAGTACTTC. Its protein is CATYTLTGTYEQYF.

This clonotype turned up a few times. V gene TRBV28 combines with J gene TRBJ2-1; tentatively, D is TRBD2 (6 bases). Between the trimmed V and J ends, which lost 6 bases and 7 bases, there was a span of 13 bases. Germline V gene data show CDR1 as MDHEN and CDR2 as SYDVKM. The CDR3 covers 13 residues. CDR3 sequence (DNA): TGTGCCAGCAGCCGACTAGTGGGGAATGAGCAGTTCTTC. Amino acids: CASSRLVGNEQFF.

The genes are TRBV5-1 and TRBJ2-3; 7 nucleotides align to TRBD2. Trimming removed 2 bases from V and 1 base from J; junction bases left unmatched: 7. The CDR3 covers 16 residues. Per the germline V gene, CDR1 is SGHRS and CDR2 is YFSETQ. CDR3 sequence: CASSFSSGGRTDTQYF. CDR3 sequence (DNA): TGCGCCAGCAGCTTCTCTAGCGGTGGACGCACAGATACGCAGTATTTT.

The table lists this clonotype with a few counts. The chain links TRBV20-1 to TRBJ2-3; a possible D gene is TRBD2 (6 bases). CDR3 length equals 13 residues. Trimming cost V 5 bases and J 1 base, with 10 bases left between them. CDR1 DFQATT and CDR2 SNEGSKA come from the germline V gene (reference sequence). CDR3 bases: TGCAGTGCTGGGGACTCCCGCACAGATACGCAGTATTTT. This codes for CSAGDSRTDTQYF.

The chain uses TRBV20-1 and TRBJ2-1; D not certain. The CDR3 has 12 amino acids. Germline CDR1 is DFQATT and CDR2 is SNEGSKA (reference sequence). V was trimmed by 5 bases and J by 8 bases, leaving 13 bases between them. The DNA of the CDR3 is TGCAGTGCTCGGGTGGGGTTCGATGAGCAGTTCTTC. It translates to CSARVGFDEQFF.

Many counts were recorded for this clonotype. The chain carries TRBV28 and TRBJ1-6; 9 nucleotides match TRBD1. The CDR3 runs 15 residues. Germline assignment: CDR1 MDHEN and CDR2 SYDVKM. J gave up 7 bases and V 6 bases, and 7 bases lay outside the gene matches. The CDR3 loop reads CASSRSGTGNSPLHF. CDR3 in DNA: TGTGCCAGCAGCCGTTCCGGGACAGGGAATTCACCCCTCCACTTT. Variable domain in full (rest from reference TRBV28 and TRBJ1-6): DVKVTQSSRYLVKRTGEKVFLECVQDMDHENMFWYRQDPGLGLRLIYFSYDVKMKEKGDIPEGYSVSREKKERFSLILESASTNQTSMYLCASSRSGTGNSPLHFGNGTRLTVT.

The rearrangement links TRBV5-1 to TRBJ1-1; D remains unclear. The germline CDR1 and CDR2 sequences are SGHRS and YFSETQ. The CDR3 runs 14 residues. The germline V and J ends were trimmed by 3 bases and 4 bases, with 13 bases remaining between them. CDR3 nucleotides: TGCGCCAGCAGCTCCACCGTCGCTGGCACTGAAGCTTTCTTT. Protein: CASSSTVAGTEAFF.

This clonotype appeared a few times. The chain recombines TRBV7-2 with TRBJ2-1, with D tentatively TRBD2 (5 bases). Germline CDR1 reads SGHTA; CDR2 reads FQGNSA. Trimming took off 5 bases at V and 9 bases at J, with 14 bases between the two ends. This CDR3 is 13 amino acids long. The CDR3 nucleotides are TGTGCCAGCAGCCCTCGGTTAGAGGGTGAGCAGTTCTTC. Residues: CASSPRLEGEQFF.

This clonotype has a count of ten or more. The rearrangement joins TRBV6-5 to TRBJ2-7; D tentatively reads TRBD1 or TRBD2 (5 bases each). This CDR3 has 12 residues. Germline V gene data show CDR1 as MNHEY and CDR2 as SVGAGI. V dropped 6 bases and J dropped 6 bases, with 12 bases sitting between them. CDR3 DNA sequence: TGTGCCAGCAGCTCTGGGGGTGGCGAGCAGTACGTC. It encodes CASSSGGGEQYV.

The genes are TRBV4-3 and TRBJ1-1; D gene unclear. The CDR3 consists of 14 residues. Germline V CDR1 and CDR2: LGHNA, YSLEER. With 0 bases removed from V and 1 base from J, the gap between germline ends came to 6 bases. The CDR3 reads CASSQEAPNTEAFF. CDR3 nucleotide sequence: TGCGCCAGCAGCCAAGAGGCCCCGAACACTGAAGCTTTCTTT.

This clonotype came up a few times. This CDR3 is CATSDRDRGSGYTF. The DNA of the CDR3 is TGTGCCACCAGTGATCGGGACAGGGGGAGCGGCTACACCTTC. The gene calls are TRBV24-1 and TRBJ1-2, with TRBD1 matching 11 bases. V lost 3 bases to trimming and J lost 8 bases; unmatched junction nucleotides: 4. The CDR3 totals 14 residues. Germline values: CDR1 KGHDR, CDR2 SFDVKD.

This clonotype came up a few times. The genes are TRBV7-2 and TRBJ2-2; D is possibly TRBD1 (6 bases). V was clipped by 0 bases and J by 3 bases, with 11 bases between them. The CDR3 runs 16 residues. CDR1 and CDR2 (germline): SGHTA, FQGNSA. The CDR3 sequence: CASSLARTGHTGELFF. CDR3 sequence (DNA): TGTGCCAGCAGCTTAGCGCGAACAGGGCACACCGGGGAGCTGTTTTTT.

In this sample, this clonotype turned up a few times. The chain is built from TRBV5-6 and TRBJ2-7, with no clear D. The CDR3 spans 11 residues. Per the germline V gene, CDR1 is SGHDT and CDR2 is YYEEEE. Trimming left V 0 bases short and J 5 bases short, with 3 bases between. CDR3 bases: TGTGCCAGCAGCTTGGCGGACGAGCAGTACGTC. This translates into CASSLADEQYV.

This clonotype appeared a few times. The gene calls are TRBV7-2 and TRBJ1-2; 9 bases fit TRBD1. CDR1 and CDR2 (germline): SGHTA, FQGNSA. The CDR3 spans 15 residues. After removal of 0 bases from V and 7 bases from J, the junction contained 6 bases not matched to a gene. Written as DNA, the CDR3 is TGTGCCAGCAGCTTAGCTCCGGGACAGGGTGGTGGCTACACCTTC. Residues: CASSLAPGQGGGYTF.

The J gene is TRBJ2-7, the V gene TRBV7-2, with a tentative D call TRBD1 (5 bases). This CDR3 has 14 residues. Germline V gene data show CDR1 as SGHTA and CDR2 as FQGNSA. V shed 5 bases and J shed 3 bases, with 14 bases lying between them. The CDR3 DNA is TGTGCCAGCAGCAGGACAAGACCGGGCTACGAGCAGTACTTC. This encodes CASSRTRPGYEQYF.

This clonotype was picked up a small number of times. This sequence joins TRBV27 and TRBJ2-1; TRBD2 matches at 8 bases. In germline, CDR1 is MNHEY, CDR2 SMNVEV (reference sequence). Unmatched junction bases numbered 10, after V lost 4 bases and J lost 8 bases. The CDR3 is 15 residues long. The CDR3 sequence is CASSWWNGGADEQFF. The CDR3 bases are TGTGCCAGCAGTTGGTGGAACGGGGGGGCAGATGAGCAGTTCTTC.

There are a few counts of this clonotype. The V and J genes are TRBV4-2 and TRBJ2-6; 9 bases are a match to TRBD2. V dropped 0 bases and J dropped 0; count of bases not matched to a gene: 12. Germline assignment: CDR1 LGHNA and CDR2 YNFKEQ. CDR3 size: 21 residues. In nucleotides, the CDR3 is TGTGCCAGCAGCCAAGAGAGGACTTGGAGCGGGGGGCCCTCTGGGGCCAACGTCCTGACTTTC. The encoded protein is CASSQERTWSGGPSGANVLTF.

The genes are TRBV7-3 and TRBJ1-3, with D perhaps TRBD1 (5 bases). Germline V lookup: CDR1 SGHTA, CDR2 FQGTGA. This CDR3 spans 15 amino acids. V lost 5 bases to trimming and J lost 10 bases, with 21 bases between them. The CDR3 nucleotides are TGTGCCAGCAGCCTGGGAGGCACGGTGGGGGGAACCATATATTTT. Residues: CASSLGGTVGGTIYF.

At least ten counts were recorded for this clonotype. The CDR3 sequence is CASSLYTGYNEQFF. CDR3 nucleotides: TGCGCCAGCAGCTTGTACACAGGGTACAATGAGCAGTTCTTC. The gene calls are TRBV5-1 and TRBJ2-1, with D maybe TRBD1 (6 bases). The V end lost 1 base, the J end lost 4 bases, and 9 bases lay between the germline ends. This CDR3 has 14 residues. Germline lookup yields CDR1 SGHRS and CDR2 YFSETQ. The entire variable domain, with the rest obtained from reference TRBV5-1 and TRBJ2-1, is as follows: KAGVTQTPRYLIKTRGQQVTLSCSPISGHRSVSWYQQTPGQGLQFLFEYFSETQRNKGNFPGRFSGRQFSNSRSEMNVSTLELGDSALYLCASSLYTGYNEQFFGPGTRLTVL.